This record concerns one TCR beta chain sequence. The antigen remains unidentified. Given a much more abundant clone one base away, this may be a read error. RNA transcripts gave rise to amplified TCR beta CDR3 regions. First-round RT-PCR of the TCR CDR3 relied on the HTBI primer set. TCRdb reprocessed the multiplex PCR reads via MiXCR and lists one record per CDR3 protein. The sample gives 400,000 to 500,000 distinct CDR3 sequences, over 12% of which show up once; roughly an eighth is in the top ten. These data come from a study of T cells in Graves' hyperthyroidism and ophthalmopathy. Study context: Staff took peripheral blood when the initial diagnosis was made, before any treatment began. General study points: Stable hyperthyroidism was told apart from ophthalmopathy by a model built on 13 V-J features.

The CDR3 has 15 amino acids. Germline-derived CDR1 and CDR2 are DFQATT and SNEGSKA (reference sequence). 10 ml of fresh peripheral blood supplied the PBMCs. J is TRBJ2-1 and V is TRBV20-1; D gene uncertain. Matching the DNA end better, TRBJ2-7 makes the J call doubtful. Sequences were obtained from blood. The receptor comes from a man between 18 and 29 years old with Graves' ophthalmopathy. The CDR3: CSARSAPSSYNEQYF. The CDR3 nucleotides read TGCAGTGCTAGATCAGCTCCGAGCTCCTACAATGAGCAGTACTTC.